One and the same sample provided the 22 T cell receptor beta chains below, sequenced in a study of Ad26.COV2.S vaccination and SARS-CoV-2 variants (dated by TCRdb to the early 2020s). According to the study, the label for this sample's treatment or condition signals: around 19 received Ad26.COV2.S at low or high dose, single or two shots; several received placebo; per-sample allocation not given. Repertoires of vaccine and placebo recipients were sequenced from samples collected on day 63 after the first injection. The method behind the library was the immunoSEQ multiplex PCR assay. TCRdb took over this immuneACCESS table, retaining in-frame rearrangements with V and J assigned. Such tables are incomplete; in checked studies, under half of the missing clones stem from an unresolved V gene, and the remainder is unexplained. The sample profile shows 400,000 to 500,000 clones; roughly nine tenths of them were found once. The ten most abundant clones make up over 2% of the sample.

This specimen was peripheral blood, taken in a trial of Ad26.COV2.S vaccine versus placebo. The origin of the receptors is a person between 18 and 60 years old who received the Ad26.COV2.S COVID-19 vaccine or a placebo.

The rearrangement links TRBV24-1 to TRBJ2-1; 9 bases agree with TRBD2. CDR1 KGHDR and CDR2 SFDVKD come from the germline V gene. V gave up 3 bases and J gave up 2 bases; unmatched junction bases: 4. CDR3 length: 16 amino acids. CDR3 DNA sequence: TGTGCCACCAGTGATGTCCTAGCGGGAACCTACAATGAGCAGTTCTTC. Translated: CATSDVLAGTYNEQFF.

The gene calls are TRBV3-1 (or the pseudogene TRBV3-2) and TRBJ1-1; weak D call: TRBD1 (5 bases). Germline lookup yields CDR1 LGHDT and CDR2 YNNKEL (reference sequence). V was trimmed by 4 bases and J by 7 bases, leaving 16 bases between them. The CDR3 loop spans 14 amino acids. CDR3 coding DNA: TGTGCCAGCAGCCCGTGGGAAGGGGCGGTTGAAGCTTTCTTT. Translating gives CASSPWEGAVEAFF.

Remarks on this clone: The same CDR3 is also encoded by other DNA sequences in this sample. The rearrangement links TRBV12-3 or TRBV12-4 to TRBJ2-1; perhaps TRBD1 as D (5 bases). CDR3 length equals 13 residues. V was trimmed by 5 bases and J by 0 bases, leaving 5 bases between them. The CDR3: CASSRGSYNEQFF. The CDR3 DNA sequence: TGTGCCAGCAGTAGGGGCTCCTACAATGAGCAGTTCTTC.

V gene TRBV19 combines with J gene TRBJ2-2; D remains unclear. V was clipped by 5 bases and J by 0 bases, with 13 bases between them. The CDR3 loop spans 16 amino acids. Germline values: CDR1 LNHDA, CDR2 SQIVND (reference sequence). The CDR3 DNA reads TGTGCCAGTAGTGGATCTGCCAGCACGAACACCGGGGAGCTGTTTTTT. Protein sequence: CASSGSASTNTGELFF.

The chain joins TRBV9 to TRBJ2-1; D may be TRBD1 or TRBD2 (6 bases each). V shed 4 bases and J shed 3 bases, with 17 bases lying between them. The CDR3 loop spans 16 amino acids. Germline V gene lookup returns CDR1 SGDLS and CDR2 YYNGEE. CDR3 coding DNA: TGTGCCAGCAGCCCCCGGTGGGGGGCGGACTACAATGAGCAGTTCTTC. Residues: CASSPRWGADYNEQFF.

This clone was counted once. The chain employs TRBV7-9 and TRBJ2-1; D ambiguous. V lost 5 bases and J lost 7, with 12 bases in between. The CDR3 contains 13 residues. CDR1 SEHNR and CDR2 FQNEAQ come from the germline V gene (reference sequence). CDR3 bases: TGTGCCAGCAGCCCCCAGGTTGGAAATGAGCAGTTCTTC. It yields the protein CASSPQVGNEQFF.

V usage is TRBV7-6 and J usage is TRBJ2-1; the D gene is possibly TRBD2 (6 bases). V was trimmed by 3 bases and J by 8 bases, leaving 17 bases between them. The CDR3 has 15 amino acids. Germline loops: CDR1 SGHVS, CDR2 FNYEAQ. CDR3 amino acids: CASSLRDLVKDEQFF. In DNA, the CDR3 is TGTGCCAGCAGCTTGAGGGACTTAGTCAAAGATGAGCAGTTCTTC.

The genes are TRBV6-5 and TRBJ1-5, with 7 bases matching TRBD1. Germline V gives CDR1 MNHEY, CDR2 SVGAGI. The trim removed 4 bases at V and 2 bases at J, leaving 2 bases unmatched. The CDR3 sequence is 14 residues long. The CDR3 region is CASSSGQGNQPQHF. In nucleotides, the CDR3 is TGTGCCAGCAGTTCCGGACAGGGCAATCAGCCCCAGCATTTT.

V and J are TRBV27 and TRBJ2-5; 7 bases match TRBD2. This CDR3 spans 13 amino acids. With 6 bases clipped from V and 4 bases from J, the junction kept 5 bases outside the gene matches. Germline CDR1 MNHEY, CDR2 SMNVEV (reference sequence). The chain's CDR3 is CASRGGYGETQYF. The CDR3 DNA sequence: TGTGCCAGCAGGGGAGGGTACGGAGAGACCCAGTACTTC.

The genes are TRBV3-1 (or the pseudogene TRBV3-2) and TRBJ1-6; TRBD1 matches at 12 bases. Per the germline V gene, CDR1 is LGHDT and CDR2 is YNNKEL (reference sequence). This CDR3 has 18 residues. V shed 0 bases and J 2 bases; nucleotides not matched to a gene: 2. CDR3 sequence reads: CASSQEGTGGTYNSPLHF. The DNA of the CDR3 is TGTGCCAGCAGCCAAGAGGGGACAGGGGGCACCTATAATTCACCCCTCCACTTT.

The V and J genes are TRBV5-1 and TRBJ2-5; 11 bases line up with TRBD2. The CDR3 is 17 amino acids. Losses at the gene ends were 4 bases for V and 5 bases for J; bases not matched to a gene: 13. The germline V gene encodes CDR1 SGHRS and CDR2 YFSETQ. The CDR3 reads CASSLQRASGGTETQYF. DNA for the CDR3: TGCGCCAGCAGCCTGCAACGGGCTAGCGGGGGGACGGAGACCCAGTACTTC.

This clone is a singleton in its sample. The CDR3 protein is CASSLVYASGSRADTQYF. In nucleotides, the CDR3 is TGTGCCAGCAGCTTAGTTTATGCTAGCGGGAGTCGTGCAGATACGCAGTATTTT. The chain employs TRBV7-2 and TRBJ2-3, with TRBD2 matching 10 bases. CDR1 is SGHTA and CDR2 is FQGNSA in the germline V gene. Trimming took 1 base from V and 4 from J; bases not matched to a gene: 11. The CDR3 runs 18 residues.

The J gene is TRBJ1-2, the V gene TRBV4-3; 10 bases line up with TRBD1. Trimming took 4 bases from V and 7 from J; bases not matched to a gene: 12. The CDR3 is 16 amino acids. The germline V gene has CDR1 LGHNA and CDR2 YSLEER. As DNA, the CDR3 is TGCGCCAGCAGCCCGGGGCCGGGGACAGGGGAGGGTGGCTACACCTTC. Translated, it gives CASSPGPGTGEGGYTF.

This rearrangement joins TRBV4-1 to TRBJ2-1; no definite D call. The germline CDR1 and CDR2 sequences are MGHRA and YSYEKL. V was pared by 5 bases and J by 2 bases, with 4 bases between. This CDR3 spans 12 amino acids. CDR3 in DNA: TGCGCCAGCAGCTTCACCTACAATGAGCAGTTCTTC. It yields the protein CASSFTYNEQFF.

This chain links TRBV6-8 with TRBJ2-7; 7 nucleotides match TRBD2. V trimming: 10 bases; J trimming: 2 bases; junction bases outside the gene matches: 14. This CDR3 has 15 amino acids. Germline CDR1 reads MNHGY; CDR2 reads SAAAGT. CDR3 coding DNA: TGTGCCAACCCGGAGCAGACTAGCAGAACCTACGAGCAGTACGTC. Its protein product is CANPEQTSRTYEQYV.

This chain uses TRBV3-1 (or the pseudogene TRBV3-2) with TRBJ1-2; the D is unclear. V gave up 3 bases and J gave up 4 bases, with 21 bases separating them. CDR1 and CDR2 (germline): LGHDT, YNNKEL (reference sequence). The length of the CDR3 is 17 residues. CDR3 in amino acids: CASSHAPPPEVGYGYTF. The CDR3 nucleotides are TGTGCCAGCAGCCACGCACCCCCGCCGGAGGTCGGCTATGGCTACACCTTC.

In its sample, this clone was seen once. The chain links TRBV4-3 to TRBJ1-3, with D maybe TRBD1 (6 bases). There are 17 residues in the CDR3. From germline, CDR1 is LGHNA and CDR2 YSLEER. V was cut by 1 base and J by 0 bases, with 13 bases left in between. The CDR3 here is CASSQGTEGHSGNTIYF. CDR3 in DNA: TGCGCCAGCAGCCAAGGGACAGAGGGCCACTCTGGAAACACCATATATTTT.

The CDR3 is CASSLQGESYGYTF. Written as DNA, the CDR3 is TGTGCCAGTAGCCTACAGGGGGAGAGCTATGGCTACACCTTC. V usage is TRBV19 and J usage is TRBJ1-2, with 8 bases identical to TRBD1. Germline CDR1 is LNHDA and CDR2 is SQIVND (reference sequence). The J segment lost 4 bases and the V segment lost 6 bases, leaving 7 bases of the junction unmatched. The CDR3 length is 14 residues.

The CDR3 region is CASSTGQDYTEAFF. The CDR3, as DNA: TGTGCCAGTAGTACCGGACAGGACTACACTGAAGCTTTCTTT. The chain employs TRBV19 and TRBJ1-1; 7 positions match TRBD1. The V and J ends lost 4 bases and 3 bases, in that order; junction bases with no gene match: 5. There are 14 residues in the CDR3. CDR1 LNHDA and CDR2 SQIVND come from the germline V gene (reference sequence).

This rearrangement joins TRBV30 to TRBJ2-1, with 8 bases aligning to TRBD1. Trimming at V came to 0 bases and at J to 9 bases, leaving 10 bases not matched to a gene. Per the germline V gene, CDR1 is GTSNPN and CDR2 is SVGIG (reference sequence). CDR3 length equals 15 residues. CDR3 DNA sequence: TGTGCCTGGAGTGTATGGGACAGGTGGAGTGGTGAGCAGTTCTTC. Its protein is CAWSVWDRWSGEQFF.

This clone occurred a few times. This sequence joins TRBV5-1 and TRBJ2-7, with D possibly TRBD2 on 6 matching bases. V lost 0 bases and J lost 8, with 18 bases in between. Germline values: CDR1 SGHRS, CDR2 YFSETQ. This CDR3 has 15 amino acids. CDR3 nucleotide sequence: TGCGCCAGCAGCTTGGCCCTAGCGAACCCAGATAAGCAGTACTTC. This encodes CASSLALANPDKQYF.

In the case of this clone: In the same sample, other DNA sequences code for this CDR3. V usage is TRBV7-2 and J usage is TRBJ1-1; D unresolved. Trimming cost V 4 bases and J 2 bases, with 8 bases left between them. In germline, CDR1 is SGHTA, CDR2 FQGNSA. The CDR3 is 13 amino acids. In DNA form, the CDR3 reads TGTGCCAGCAGCTCCCGACGAAACACTGAAGCTTTCTTT. This translates into CASSSRRNTEAFF.